This T cell receptor beta chain was sequenced during a study of blood T cell repertoires in COVID-19. Study-wide background: Some COVID-19 samples were acute and others convalescent; all came from the United States, Italy and Spain.

Germline V lookup: CDR1 WSHSY, CDR2 SAAADI. This CDR3 comprises 17 residues. V trimming: 7 bases; J trimming: 4 bases; junction bases outside the gene matches: 18. Here immunoSEQ multiplex PCR was the method, and the copy in TCRdb shows in-frame clones only, minus some. This sample yields roughly 120,000 clones, of which 90% are seen a single time; 1.5% to 2% belongs to the top ten. The V and J genes are TRBV10-2 and TRBJ1-1; 7 nucleotides agree with TRBD1. This receptor was obtained from a human donor with active COVID-19. The donor label of this sample is uncertain. Sequences were obtained from peripheral blood. CDR3 sequence: CASTQSVTTGASTEAFF. The CDR3 DNA reads as TGCGCCAGCACGCAAAGCGTTACCACAGGGGCAAGCACTGAAGCTTTCTTT.